This T cell receptor beta chain derives from a study of beta chain features in type 1 diabetes (dated by TCRdb to the late 2010s). With regard to the full study: Patients and healthy donors did not differ in mean age, gender distribution, total cell number or subset yield. Regulatory and stem cell-like memory subsets were isolated from only 8 patients and 8 healthy donors, whereas naive and central memory subsets came from all 30 or so donors. The study compared the TCRB repertoires of sorted circulating CD4+ T cell subsets in recently diagnosed type 1 diabetes patients with those in matched healthy donors. A total of some 100,000,000 sorted cells were examined across all samples, and the number of cells per subset was strongly correlated with RNA yield.

The entire isolated RNA was reverse transcribed using the High Capacity cDNA Reverse Transcription Kit, and thus expressed TCRB transcripts were sequenced. Deep immunoSEQ sequencing was performed on naive, central memory and regulatory T cell samples, with an average of approximately 4 million total reads per sample. Sorted cells were lysed in RLT buffer and RNA was extracted with DNase-treated RNeasy Micro or Mini kits, depending on cell number. Each cell subset was processed separately to prevent cross-contamination, with patient and healthy donor samples processed together. TCRB sequences were amplified from cDNA with the immunoSEQ multiplex PCR, producing 87-bp fragments spanning the CDR3 region. Sequencing of the amplicons was performed on the Illumina HiSeq platform. Per the source publication's procedure: PCR bias was corrected computationally using synthetic template baselines, and reads within Hamming distance 2 were collapsed, with unmergeable singletons discarded. Reads were aligned to IMGT to assign V, D and J genes, CDR3 length, and insertions or deletions at six rearrangement sites. Within each subset, clonotype counts were normalized to sorted cell number, and only after that were true diversity and Gini coefficients computed with the tcR R package. The overlap coefficient, calculated on TCRB nucleotide sequences, was used to quantify repertoire sharing. Out-of-frame TCRB sequences from naive cells were analyzed to stand in for the pre-selection repertoire. As stored in TCRdb, this immuneACCESS dataset retains in-frame rearrangements with V and J assigned. A fraction of the clones does not appear; measured against another copy, unresolved V genes explain less than half of the discrepancy, and the remainder lacks a known reason. For V, J and clone size, that table is used; D and trimming come from the DNA. This sample lists under 400,000 clones; 10% to 15% were detected once. The ten top clones hold more than 0.015% of the sample.

This clone was seen only a few times. There is no known antigen for this receptor. The input lacks base qualities; no much larger clone sits a single base away. A single peripheral blood draw of approximately 100 mL on average was collected from each donor into heparinised tubes. A BD FACSAria II and a panel including CD45RO, CCR7, CD25, CD127, CD95 and CD27 were used to sort naive, central memory, regulatory and stem cell-like memory CD4+ T cells. A purity above 98% was achieved for all sorted populations. Right away, PBMCs were isolated by Lymphoprep density gradient centrifugation and were stained directly, with no culture step. So that batch effects would be minimized, each experiment stained and sorted samples in pairs, pairing one healthy donor with one patient. CDR3 length: 15 amino acids, cysteine to phenylalanine. Only CDR3 DNA remains: 45 bases, in frame from the first base. In the germline V gene (reference sequence), CDR1 corresponds to MNHNY and CDR2 to SVGAGI. V is pared back by 4 bases and J by 7 bases, with 19 bases lying between the germline termini.

Results and caveats for the whole study, not just this receptor: PCR may preferentially amplify shorter templates, but because patient and control samples were amplified and corrected together, any resulting skew would affect both groups equally. Naive, central memory and regulatory TCRB repertoires appeared more similar among patients than among healthy donors. A moderate but significant shortening of TCRB CDR3 length was observed in type 1 diabetes patients in all four CD4+ subsets. Because cDNA was sequenced instead of genomic DNA, highly expressing activated cells could be over-represented, though the groups showed no difference in activation or CD3 levels. Only small numbers of individuals were included in the HLA sub-analyses, which left unresolved whether HLA type had any influence on TCRB rearrangement. At VDJ recombination sites, type 1 diabetes patients had fewer insertions and more deleted nucleotides, which implies abnormalities in thymic rearrangement.

The sample comprised naive CD4+ T cells from blood. The cell subset or site label, as the study defines it: true naive CD4+ T cells. The chain uses TRBV6-6 and TRBJ1-1, with TRBD1 as a weak D call on 6 bases. The receptor comes from a man between 18 and 29 years old in good health. The CDR3 in this case is CASSSSRTDRSEAFF. The DNA reads TGTGCCAGCAGTTCCAGCAGGACAGATAGAAGTGAAGCTTTCTTT.